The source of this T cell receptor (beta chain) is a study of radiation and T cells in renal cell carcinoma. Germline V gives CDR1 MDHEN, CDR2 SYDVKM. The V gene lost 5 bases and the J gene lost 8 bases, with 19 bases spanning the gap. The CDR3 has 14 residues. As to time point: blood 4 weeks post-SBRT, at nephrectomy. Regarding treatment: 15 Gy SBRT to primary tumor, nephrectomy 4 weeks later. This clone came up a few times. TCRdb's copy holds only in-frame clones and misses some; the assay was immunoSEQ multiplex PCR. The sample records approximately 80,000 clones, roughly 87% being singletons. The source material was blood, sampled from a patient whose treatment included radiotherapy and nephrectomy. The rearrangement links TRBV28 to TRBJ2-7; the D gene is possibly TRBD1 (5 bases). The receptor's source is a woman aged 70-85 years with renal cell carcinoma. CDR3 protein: CASSGSKAWGQQYF. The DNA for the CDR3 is TGTGCCAGCAGTGGATCAAAGGCTTGGGGCCAGCAGTACTTC.